Listed here is a single T cell receptor (beta chain). The target antigen is unknown. Up to about 2 ug genomic DNA was used for TCRB CDR3 amplification. The PCR used 60 V beta and 13 J beta primers. TCRdb's copy holds only in-frame clones and misses some; the assay was immunoSEQ multiplex PCR. The top ten clones hold nearly 6% of a sample with approximately 100,000 clones, approximately 80% of them seen once. All glioblastoma patients lacked an isocitrate dehydrogenase mutation. This specimen belongs to a study of glioma-infiltrating T cells after dendritic cell vaccination. Study-level results: TCR clonality showed no direct relationship with survival.

The germline V gene encodes CDR1 SQVTM and CDR2 ANQGSEA. CDR3 length: 11 residues. V was pared by 7 bases and J by 2 bases, with 1 base of the junction left unmatched. Sequencing was performed on blood, taken before dendritic cell vaccination. This chain connects TRBV29-1 to TRBJ2-7, with 8 nucleotides matching TRBD1. The receptor's source is a human donor with glioblastoma. The CDR3 bases are TGCAGCGGGGGACAGGCCTACGAGCAGTACTTC. It encodes CSGGQAYEQYF.